This T cell receptor (beta chain) was captured by sequencing in a study of blood T cell repertoires in COVID-19. About the research overall: Samples taken during acute and convalescent COVID-19 were collected in the United States, Italy and Spain. T cells, B-cell-depleted T cells, or PBMCs supplied cDNA or gDNA.

This CDR3 is built from 14 residues. Per the germline V gene, CDR1 is LNHDA and CDR2 is SQIVND (reference sequence). The ends lost 10 bases at V and 3 bases at J; junction bases unmatched: 9. In the authors' methods: How many nucleated cells were present was estimated from reference gene primer amplification. TCRdb keeps only in-frame clones here, not all; method: immunoSEQ multiplex PCR. V, J and clone size were drawn from that table, and D and trimming were deduced from the DNA. The data contain approximately 150,000 clones, roughly 80% of them singletons. In its sample, this clone was seen a few times.

The material sequenced was peripheral blood. This clonotype was sampled from a middle-aged man with active or convalescent COVID-19. The chain recombines TRBV19 with TRBJ1-5; 7 positions match TRBD1. The CDR3 coding sequence is TGTGCCACCCGAAGGGGGCAGACCAATCAGCCCCAGCATTTT. Encoded protein: CATRRGQTNQPQHF.